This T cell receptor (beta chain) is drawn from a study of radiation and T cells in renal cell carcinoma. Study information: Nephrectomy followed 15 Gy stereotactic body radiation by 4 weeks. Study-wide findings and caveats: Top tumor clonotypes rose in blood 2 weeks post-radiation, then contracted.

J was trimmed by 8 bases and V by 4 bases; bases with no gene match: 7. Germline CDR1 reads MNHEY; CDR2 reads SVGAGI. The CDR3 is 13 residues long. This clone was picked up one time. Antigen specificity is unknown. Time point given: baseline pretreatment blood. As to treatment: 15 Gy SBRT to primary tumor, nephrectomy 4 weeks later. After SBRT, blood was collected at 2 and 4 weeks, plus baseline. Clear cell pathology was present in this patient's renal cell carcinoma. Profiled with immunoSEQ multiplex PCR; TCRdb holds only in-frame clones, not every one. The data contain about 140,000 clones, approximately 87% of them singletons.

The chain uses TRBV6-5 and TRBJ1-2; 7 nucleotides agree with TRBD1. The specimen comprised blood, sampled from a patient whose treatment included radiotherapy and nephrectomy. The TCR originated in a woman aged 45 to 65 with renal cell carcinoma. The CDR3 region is CASSSRGEGGYTF. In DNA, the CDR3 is TGTGCCAGCAGTTCCAGGGGGGAAGGCGGCTACACCTTC.